This T cell receptor beta chain derives from a study of OX40 agonist ivuxolimab in advanced cancers. As concerns this clone: Its antigen is not known.

Study-wide points: Nonresponders, in some cases, also had low normalized T-cell clonal expansion.

The CDR3 is 16 amino acids. V lost 2 bases, J lost 4 bases, and 2 bases stayed unmatched. The V gene's germline CDR1 is SGHVS and CDR2 FQNEAQ. Data came from immunoSEQ multiplex PCR; TCRdb stores just in-frame clones and leaves some out. The sample has more than 65,000 clones, roughly 84% seen once. The V call is TRBV7-8, the J call TRBJ2-2, with TRBD1 identical over 12 bases. The TCR sequence derives from an adult with an advanced solid tumor such as melanoma, head and neck, liver or kidney cancer. The input for sequencing was CD4+ or CD8+ T cells sorted from blood, taken in a trial of the OX40 agonist ivuxolimab. This CDR3 reads CASSLRDRGLTGELFF. The CDR3 nucleotides are TGTGCCAGCAGCTTACGGGACAGGGGGCTCACCGGGGAGCTGTTTTTT.